What follows are 9 T cell receptor beta chains derived from one specimen sequenced in a study of naive and memory T cell subsets. An equimolar mix of two oligonucleotides served as the beta constant-region primer for TRBC1 and TRBC2. In TCRdb, the UMI-ligation and nested PCR reads were re-called with MiXCR into one record per CDR3 protein. The repertoire includes 120,000 to 150,000 distinct CDR3 sequences, 15% to 20% of them detected once, and about 0.13% sits in the top ten. The sample comprised naive CD4+ T cells from blood. Receptors originate from a human donor in good health.

In DNA, the CDR3 is TGCAGTGCTAGCCGCGGGGTCAATGAAAAACTGTTTTTT. This encodes CSASRGVNEKLFF. The rearrangement uses TRBV20-1 and TRBJ1-4; D is unclear. Germline values: CDR1 DFQATT, CDR2 SNEGSKA (reference sequence). V lost 3 bases and J lost 5, with 10 bases in between. This CDR3 is built from 13 residues.

V gene TRBV7-9 combines with J gene TRBJ2-3; 8 nucleotides match TRBD1. Germline V gene sequence: CDR1 SEHNR, CDR2 FQNEAQ (reference sequence). V lost 5 bases, J lost 4 bases, and 8 bases stayed unmatched. The CDR3 length is 15 residues. This chain's CDR3 is CASSRRQGLADTQYF. The CDR3 coding sequence is TGTGCCAGCAGCCGGAGACAGGGGTTGGCAGATACGCAGTATTTT.

This clonotype has more than one count but fewer than ten. The chain uses TRBV11-2 and TRBJ2-2; D is perhaps TRBD1 or TRBD2 (5 bases each). Per the germline V gene, CDR1 is SGHAT and CDR2 is FQNNGV. Trimming took 1 base from V and 6 from J, leaving 18 bases between them. The CDR3 is made up of 17 amino acids. DNA for the CDR3: TGTGCCAGCAGCTTAGGGGCGGGCCCAGGGCACCCCGGGGAGCTGTTTTTT. Translating it yields CASSLGAGPGHPGELFF.

In its sample, this clonotype was seen a few times. The chain recombines TRBV7-2 with TRBJ2-5, with D hard to call. Trimming took off 4 bases at V and 3 bases at J, with 9 bases between the two ends. Germline CDR1 and CDR2: SGHTA and FQGNSA. The CDR3 length is 13 residues. The CDR3 is CASSSPLEETQYF. The CDR3 region has the DNA TGTGCCAGCAGCTCCCCCCTAGAAGAGACCCAGTACTTC.

This clonotype was detected a few times. This chain uses TRBV12-3 or TRBV12-4 with TRBJ2-2; TRBD1 is a possible D gene (6 bases). Trimming pared 5 bases from V and 6 bases from J, leaving 10 bases between. This CDR3 has 13 residues. The CDR3 sequence: CASSNQGSGELFF. CDR3 DNA: TGTGCCAGCAGTAACCAGGGGTCCGGGGAGCTGTTTTTT.

This clonotype occurred a few times. This rearrangement joins TRBV12-3 or TRBV12-4 to TRBJ1-1, with D unclear. This CDR3 comprises 14 residues. V was pared by 7 bases and J by 5 bases, with 17 bases between. The CDR3 protein is CASTPSRARTEAFF. In DNA, the CDR3 is TGTGCCAGCACCCCCTCTCGGGCGCGGACTGAAGCTTTCTTT.

This clonotype was picked up a small number of times. The chain is built from TRBV29-1 and TRBJ2-1; D not certain. CDR3 length: 12 amino acids. V was trimmed by 5 bases and J by 3 bases, leaving 8 bases between them. CDR1 is SQVTM, CDR2 ANQGSEA, per germline. The CDR3 sequence is CSVCPDYNEQFF. The CDR3 DNA is TGCAGCGTTTGCCCGGACTACAATGAGCAGTTCTTC.

The DNA of the CDR3 is TGTGCCAGCTCACCTAATACTGGGACAGCTAGCAATCAGCCCCAGCATTTT. Translation: CASSPNTGTASNQPQHF. The V gene is TRBV18, the J gene TRBJ1-5; 7 bases line up with TRBD1. The CDR3 consists of 17 residues. The germline CDR1 and CDR2 sequences are KGHSH and LQKENI. Trimming removed 3 bases from V and 0 bases from J; junction bases left unmatched: 8.

The V call is TRBV4-1, the J call TRBJ2-7; 9 bases are shared with TRBD1. V dropped 0 bases and J dropped 6; count of bases not matched to a gene: 9. The CDR3 extends over 16 amino acids. Germline loops: CDR1 MGHRA, CDR2 YSYEKL. The CDR3: CASSQETMDRGGEQYF. In DNA, the CDR3 is TGCGCCAGCAGCCAAGAAACCATGGACAGGGGAGGCGAGCAGTACTTC.